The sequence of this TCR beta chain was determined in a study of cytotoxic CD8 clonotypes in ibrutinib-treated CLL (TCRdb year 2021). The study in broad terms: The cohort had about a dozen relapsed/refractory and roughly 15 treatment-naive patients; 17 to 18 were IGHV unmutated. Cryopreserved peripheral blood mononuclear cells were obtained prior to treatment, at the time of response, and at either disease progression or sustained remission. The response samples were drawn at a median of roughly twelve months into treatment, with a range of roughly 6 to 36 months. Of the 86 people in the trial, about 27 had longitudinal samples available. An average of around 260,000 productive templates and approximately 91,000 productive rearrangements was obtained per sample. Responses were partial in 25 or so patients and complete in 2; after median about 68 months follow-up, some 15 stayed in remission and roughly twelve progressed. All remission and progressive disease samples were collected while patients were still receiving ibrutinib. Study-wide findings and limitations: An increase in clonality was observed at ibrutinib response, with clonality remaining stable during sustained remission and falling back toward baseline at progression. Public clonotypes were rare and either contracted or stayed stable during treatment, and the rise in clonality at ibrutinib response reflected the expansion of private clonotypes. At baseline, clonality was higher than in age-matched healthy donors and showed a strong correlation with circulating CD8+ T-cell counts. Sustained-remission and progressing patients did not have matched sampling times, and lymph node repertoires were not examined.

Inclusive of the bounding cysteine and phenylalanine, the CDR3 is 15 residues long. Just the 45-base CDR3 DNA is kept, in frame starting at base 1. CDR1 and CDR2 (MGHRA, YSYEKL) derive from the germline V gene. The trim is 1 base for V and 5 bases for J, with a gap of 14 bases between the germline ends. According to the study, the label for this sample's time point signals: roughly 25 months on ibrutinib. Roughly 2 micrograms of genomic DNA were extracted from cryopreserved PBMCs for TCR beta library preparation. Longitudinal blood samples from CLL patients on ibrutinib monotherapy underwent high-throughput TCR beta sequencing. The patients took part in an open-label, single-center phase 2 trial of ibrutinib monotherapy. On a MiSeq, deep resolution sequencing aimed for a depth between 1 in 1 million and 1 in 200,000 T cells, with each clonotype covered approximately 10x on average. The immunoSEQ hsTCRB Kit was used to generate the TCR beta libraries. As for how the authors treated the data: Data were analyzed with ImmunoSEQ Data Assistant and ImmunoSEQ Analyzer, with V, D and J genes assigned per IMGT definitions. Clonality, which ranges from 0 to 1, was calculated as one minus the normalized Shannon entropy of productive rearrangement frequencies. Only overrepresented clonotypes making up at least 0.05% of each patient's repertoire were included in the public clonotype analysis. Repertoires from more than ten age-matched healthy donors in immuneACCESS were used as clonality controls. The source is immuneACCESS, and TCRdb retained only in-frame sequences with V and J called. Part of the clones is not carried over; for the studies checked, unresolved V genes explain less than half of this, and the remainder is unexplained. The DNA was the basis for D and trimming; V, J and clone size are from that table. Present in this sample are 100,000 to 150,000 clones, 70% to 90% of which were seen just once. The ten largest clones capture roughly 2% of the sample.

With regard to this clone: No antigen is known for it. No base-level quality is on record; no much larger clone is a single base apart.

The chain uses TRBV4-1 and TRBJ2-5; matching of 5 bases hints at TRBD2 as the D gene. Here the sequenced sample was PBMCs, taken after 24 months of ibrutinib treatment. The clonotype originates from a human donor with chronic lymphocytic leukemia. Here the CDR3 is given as CASSQVGAPRETQYF. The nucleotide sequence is TGCGCCAGCAGCCAAGTGGGAGCGCCTCGGGAGACCCAGTACTTC.